This T cell receptor (beta chain) stems from a study of breast tumors, draining lymph nodes, adjacent tissues. Study results and caveats: Tumor and nontumor repertoires were significantly more similar in luminal-like than in basal-like breast cancer. That most tumor T cells come from lymph nodes remained unproven.

Axillary draining lymph nodes of breast cancer patients supplied the node samples. V was clipped by 5 bases and J by 14 bases; unmatched bases: 4. The CDR3 is 12 residues long. CDR1 and CDR2 (germline): SGHDN, FVKESK. This clonotype appeared a single time. The target antigen is unknown. It may be a read error: a sequence one base away is much more abundant. TCRdb redid the calling of the multiplex PCR reads with MiXCR, one entry per CDR3 protein. The sample shows some 150,000 distinct CDR3 sequences, 20% to 25% of them seen only once. The chain joins TRBV14 to TRBJ2-1; TRBD2 matches 12 bases. The TCR comes from a female donor with breast cancer. Some clones in this sample may be carry-over from other donors' samples. The sample comprised axillary lymph node tissue. In DNA form, the CDR3 reads TGTGCCAGCAGCTACGGACTAGCGGGGAAGTTCTTC. Protein sequence: CASSYGLAGKFF.